Listed below are T cell receptor beta chains from one sample, sequenced in a study of PD-1 blockade in classical Hodgkin lymphoma. Here immunoSEQ multiplex PCR was the method, and the copy in TCRdb shows in-frame clones only, minus some. The sample has tens of thousands of clones; approximately 84% are singletons. Here the sequenced sample was peripheral blood mononuclear cells (PBMCs), taken at baseline. These receptors were taken from a human donor with classical Hodgkin lymphoma. The CDR3 runs from the conserved cysteine through the conserved F or W. The order of the fields is D gene, clone size, J gene, V gene, CDR3 DNA, CDR3 protein. A D gene is named only where the DNA matches it firmly. Clone size, where shown, is once, few, many, or a class for clones that have expanded.

TRBD2 . TRBJ2-5 TRBV7-2 TGTGCCAGCAGTCCCTGGACTAGCGGAAGCCAAGAGACCCAGTACTTC CASSPWTSGSQETQYF
. . TRBJ2-7 TRBV10-3 TGTGCCATCAAGACAGGTTCCTACGAGCAGTACTTC CAIKTGSYEQYF
. . TRBJ1-1 TRBV6-1 TGTGCCAGCAGTCCTACGGCATATTCGGCTTTCTTT CASSPTAYSAFF
. . TRBJ2-7 TRBV15 TGTGCCACCAGCTCCGGGGCGGATTACGAGCAGTACTTC CATSSGADYEQYF
. . TRBJ2-7 TRBV5-1 TGCGCCAGCAGCTCTAGCAGATCCTACGAGCAGTACTTC CASSSSRSYEQYF
. . TRBJ2-7 TRBV10-3 TGTGCCATCAGTGCCGCAGTGGAGGGCGAGCAGTACTTC CAISAAVEGEQYF
TRBD2 . TRBJ2-7 TRBV6-5 TGTGCCAGCAGACGGGGGGGGGCCGACTCCTACGAGCAGTACTTC CASRRGGADSYEQYF
TRBD2 . TRBJ2-1 TRBV7-9 TGTGCCAGCAGCTTAGCTAGCGGGGGGACCTACAATGAGCAGTTCTTC CASSLASGGTYNEQFF
. . TRBJ2-7 TRBV5-1 TGCGCCAGCAGCTTTGAGGGCTCAGGGACCTACGAGCAGTACTTC CASSFEGSGTYEQYF
TRBD1 . TRBJ1-3 TRBV5-5 TGTGCCAGCAGCTTGACAGGGGTACCTGGAAACACCATATATTTT CASSLTGVPGNTIYF
. . TRBJ1-1 TRBV11-2 TGTGCCAGCAGCCCCGCGGTCCCCACTGAAGCTTTCTTT CASSPAVPTEAFF
. . TRBJ1-1 TRBV4-1 TGCGCCAGCAGCCAAGAAGGGTCGAGGTGGACTGAAGCTTTCTTT CASSQEGSRWTEAFF
. . TRBJ2-3 TRBV11-3 TGTGCCAGCAGCGAGGACAGTCAATTATCTAGCACAGATACGCAGTATTTT CASSEDSQLSSTDTQYF
TRBD2 . TRBJ2-7 TRBV6-1 TGTGCCAGCAGTGATTTGGCGGGGGGAGAATACGAGCAGTACTTC CASSDLAGGEYEQYF
TRBD1 . TRBJ1-4 TRBV5-1 TGCGCCAGCAGCTTACAGGGGGCAGATGAAAAACTGTTTTTT CASSLQGADEKLFF
. . TRBJ2-3 TRBV5-1 TGCGCCAGCAGCCTGCCCAGTTCTGATCCGACCGAGAGGGATACGCAGTATTTT CASSLPSSDPTERDTQYF
TRBD1 . TRBJ1-2 TRBV7-8 TGTGCCAGCAGCTCGGGACAGGGGAACTATGGCTACACCTTC CASSSGQGNYGYTF
. . TRBJ2-7 TRBV4-3 TGCGCCAGCAGCCAAGAGGTAGGATTCGTCTACGAGCAGTACTTC CASSQEVGFVYEQYF
. once TRBJ1-3 TRBV5-1 TGCGCCAGCAGCTTTGAGAGCATCTCTGGAAACACCATATATTTT CASSFESISGNTIYF
TRBD2 . TRBJ2-2 TRBV5-1 TGCGCCAGCAGCTCCTTAGGGACTAGCGGGGGGGCCAACACCGGGGAGCTGTTTTTT CASSSLGTSGGANTGELFF
. . TRBJ1-5 TRBV18 TGTGCCAGCTCACGCGGGACGGAGAGCAATCAGCCCCAGCATTTT CASSRGTESNQPQHF
. . TRBJ2-3 TRBV19 TGTGCCAGTAGTATAGGGGTAGATACGCAGTATTTT CASSIGVDTQYF
. . TRBJ2-7 TRBV6-1 TGTGCCAGCAGTGAAATTGCGGGGGCCCTCCTCGGTGAGCAGTACTTC CASSEIAGALLGEQYF
. . TRBJ1-3 TRBV18 TGTGCCACGTCAGGGGCGCAGGGAAACACCATATATTTT CATSGAQGNTIYF
. . TRBJ1-1 TRBV5-4 TGTGCCAGCAGCTGGGGTAGAGGCCTCAGGAACACTGAAGCTTTCTTT CASSWGRGLRNTEAFF
. . TRBJ2-2 TRBV7-9 TGTGCCAGCAGCGTGGAGGGGGTCGGGGAGCTGTTTTTT CASSVEGVGELFF
. . TRBJ2-5 TRBV5-1 TGCGCCAGCAGCTTGGACCTACGATGGGGGGAGACCCAGTACTTC CASSLDLRWGETQYF